This TCR beta chain is drawn from a study of blood T cells in healthy people across ages. Study information: In model experiments, template switching was able to capture about one barcoded beta molecule for every two T cells that were present. Points from the study as a whole: Higher diversity and more naive CD4+ cells were features of long-lived donors, compared to aged donors.

Through a sample-barcoded 5' primer and a J-beta primer mix, a second PCR was run for roughly 6 to 11 cycles. The template-switch adaptor, which had 12 random nucleotides, put a tag on each cDNA molecule. Each CDR3 protein gets one entry after TCRdb re-called the 5' RACE reads with MiXCR. The sample holds 1.8 million or so distinct CDR3 sequences; around 42% are singletons and the top ten take roughly 23%. Individuals who donated were healthy Caucasians from Russia aged roughly 6 to 90. With regard to this clonotype: The antigen is unknown.

The V gene lost 3 bases and the J gene lost 10 bases, with 16 bases spanning the gap. This CDR3 has 14 residues. CDR1 is SGHDT and CDR2 is YYEEEE in the germline V gene. Sequencing input: blood. This sequence joins TRBV5-6 and TRBJ1-4; D is perhaps TRBD1 (6 bases). This sequence originates from a human donor in good health. The CDR3 reads CASSSDRSGTKLFF. The CDR3 DNA reads as TGTGCCAGCAGCTCCGACAGGTCAGGGACAAAACTGTTTTTT.